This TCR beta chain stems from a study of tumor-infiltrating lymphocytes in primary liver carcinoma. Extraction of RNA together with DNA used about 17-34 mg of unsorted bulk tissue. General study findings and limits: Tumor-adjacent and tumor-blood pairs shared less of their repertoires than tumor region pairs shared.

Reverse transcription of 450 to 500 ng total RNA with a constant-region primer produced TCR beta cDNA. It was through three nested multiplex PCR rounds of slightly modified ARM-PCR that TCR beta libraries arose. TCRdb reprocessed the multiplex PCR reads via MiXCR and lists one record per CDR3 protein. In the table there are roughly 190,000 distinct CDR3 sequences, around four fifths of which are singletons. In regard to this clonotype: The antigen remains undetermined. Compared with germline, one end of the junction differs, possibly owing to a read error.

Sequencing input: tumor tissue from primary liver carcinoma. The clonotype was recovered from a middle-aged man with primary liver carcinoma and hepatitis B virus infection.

CDR3 sequence: CASSQPNTGGLFF. CDR3 coding DNA: TGCGCCAGCAGTCAACCGAACACCGGGGGGCTGTTTTTT. The chain employs TRBV4-1 and TRBJ2-2; possible D gene TRBD2, 6 bases. Germline V gene lookup returns CDR1 MGHRA and CDR2 YSYEKL. The CDR3 has 13 residues.